The rows below give T cell receptor beta chains drawn from one sample of a study of metastatic and nonmetastatic thyroid tumors. MiXCR re-clonotyped the PCR reads for TCRdb. The sample has roughly 16,000 clones, about 15% seen once; the top ten hold 15% to 20%. Sequenced input: blood. Source of these receptors: a female donor with papillary thyroid cancer or a benign thyroid nodule (not recorded which). Some clones in this sample may be carry-over from other donors' samples. Both conserved end residues are part of each CDR3. A D gene is named only where the DNA matches it firmly. Rows give clone size only sometimes, using once, few, many, or a class for an expanded clone.

NA	TRBV18	TRBJ1-5	many	CASSTDRAQPQHF	TGTGCCAGCTCAACGGACAGAGCTCAGCCCCAGCATTTT
NA	TRBV5-1	TRBJ1-1	NA	CASSASVRGTEAFF	TGCGCCAGCAGCGCATCCGTAAGGGGCACTGAAGCTTTCTTT
NA	TRBV6-1	TRBJ2-7	NA	CGSSEAVSEFYAQYF	TGTGGCAGCAGTGAAGCGGTTTCGGAATTCTACGCGCAGTACTTC
NA	TRBV6-2/TRBV6-3	TRBJ2-3	NA	CATSYERGGNTQYF	TGTGCCACCAGTTATGAGCGTGGCGGAAATACGCAGTATTTT
TRBD1	TRBV7-6	TRBJ1-1	many	CASSQTGPTEAFF	TGTGCCAGCAGCCAGACAGGGCCCACTGAAGCTTTCTTT
TRBD2	TRBV9	TRBJ2-7	many	CASSVGVGGAYEQYF	TGTGCCAGCAGCGTAGGGGTGGGAGGGGCCTACGAGCAGTACTTC
TRBD2	TRBV5-1	TRBJ2-3	few	CASSLEVAGSDTQYF	TGCGCCAGCAGCTTGGAGGTAGCGGGATCAGATACGCAGTATTTT
NA	TRBV10-1	TRBJ2-3	NA	CASSGQAFTDTQYF	TGCGCCAGCAGTGGACAGGCCTTCACAGATACGCAGTATTTT
NA	TRBV4-1	TRBJ2-3	NA	CASSQEKVTDTQYF	TGCGCCAGCAGCCAAGAGAAGGTCACAGATACGCAGTATTTT
NA	TRBV11-3	TRBJ2-3	NA	CASSLEGTGTDTQYF	TGTGCCAGCAGCTTAGAGGGTACAGGCACAGATACGCAGTATTTT
TRBD1	TRBV6-1	TRBJ1-2	NA	CASSEALRGQANYGYTF	TGTGCCAGCAGTGAAGCTCTCCGAGGACAGGCCAACTATGGCTACACCTTC
TRBD1	TRBV19	TRBJ1-1	many	CASSIRIGTALNAEAFF	TGTGCCAGTAGTATCAGAATCGGGACAGCCTTGAACGCTGAAGCTTTCTTT
NA	TRBV6-5	TRBJ1-3	medium-sized	CASSYSVSSGNTIYF	TGTGCCAGCAGTTACTCCGTCAGCTCTGGAAACACCATATATTTT
NA	TRBV7-2	TRBJ1-2	NA	CASSLGGSSYGYTF	TGTGCCAGCAGCTTAGGGGGCAGTTCCTATGGCTACACCTTC
TRBD1	TRBV6-1	TRBJ1-6	few	CASSERGTVLSPLHF	TGTGCCAGCAGTGAACGGGGGACAGTACTGTCACCCCTCCACTTT
TRBD2	TRBV6-1	TRBJ2-3	NA	CASIDGGAGTDTQYF	TGTGCCAGCATCGACGGGGGGGCCGGCACAGATACGCAGTATTTT
NA	TRBV18	TRBJ1-6	NA	CASSPLAVPFDNSPLHF	TGTGCCAGCTCACCACTAGCCGTCCCGTTTGATAATTCACCCCTCCACTTT
NA	TRBV5-1	TRBJ2-3	many	CASSLSTSSDTQYF	TGCGCCAGCAGCTTGAGTACTTCATCAGATACGCAGTATTTT
NA	TRBV27	TRBJ2-2	few	CASSSFGFGTGELFF	TGTGCCAGCAGTTCATTCGGGTTCGGCACCGGGGAGCTGTTTTTT
NA	TRBV27	TRBJ2-7	few	CASSLNGGQGWEQYF	TGTGCCAGCAGTTTAAATGGTGGACAAGGGTGGGAGCAGTACTTC
NA	TRBV7-9	TRBJ2-3	many	CASSPLGGTDTQYF	TGTGCCAGCAGCCCCCTTGGTGGCACAGATACGCAGTATTTT
TRBD2	TRBV30	TRBJ2-1	many	CAWSEPGLALNEQFF	TGTGCCTGGAGTGAGCCGGGACTAGCTCTCAATGAGCAGTTCTTC
NA	TRBV20-1	TRBJ1-6	many	CSATHRGANSPLHF	TGCAGTGCTACTCATCGGGGGGCGAATTCACCCCTCCACTTT
TRBD1	TRBV6-1	TRBJ1-1	many	CASRDRGLYREAFF	TGTGCCAGCAGAGACAGGGGGCTATACCGAGAAGCTTTCTTT
TRBD2	TRBV5-1	TRBJ2-1	many	CASSLEGLAGGRSRFF	TGCGCCAGCAGCTTGGAGGGACTAGCGGGGGGGCGTTCTCGGTTCTTC
NA	TRBV6-1	TRBJ2-7	few	CANTMAVSRTLPYEQYF	TGTGCCAACACCATGGCGGTGTCCCGGACGTTACCCTACGAGCAATACTTC
NA	TRBV6-4	TRBJ1-1	NA	CASSDSDNTEAFF	TGTGCCAGCAGTGACTCGGACAACACTGAAGCTTTCTTT
NA	TRBV11-2	TRBJ2-1	once	CASSLEWGRSYNEHFF	TGTGCCAGCAGCTTAGAGTGGGGCCGCTCCTACAATGAGCATTTCTTC
TRBD1	TRBV2	TRBJ1-1	many	CASSESTDRDVSEAFF	TGTGCCAGCAGTGAATCTACAGACAGGGACGTGTCTGAAGCTTTCTTT
NA	TRBV12-3/TRBV12-4	TRBJ2-5	many	CASSLVGQETQYF	TGTGCCAGCAGTTTAGTAGGACAAGAGACCCAGTACTTC
NA	TRBV15	TRBJ2-7	medium-sized	CATSRGRTPSYEQYF	TGTGCCACCAGCAGAGGCAGGACTCCGTCCTACGAGCAGTACTTC
NA	TRBV11-2	TRBJ2-7	NA	CASSLAPGAYEQYF	TGTGCCAGCAGCTTAGCCCCGGGAGCCTACGAGCAGTACTTC
TRBD1	TRBV10-1	TRBJ2-2	medium-sized	CASSELRGGPNTGELFF	TGCGCCAGCAGTGAGTTACGAGGGGGCCCGAACACCGGGGAGCTGTTTTTT
TRBD2	TRBV11-2	TRBJ2-3	many	CASSPFGGGPTDTQYF	TGTGCCAGCAGCCCCTTTGGGGGAGGGCCCACAGATACGCAGTATTTT
TRBD1	TRBV12-3/TRBV12-4	TRBJ1-2	few	CASTFGETGRNYGYTF	TGTGCCAGCACCTTCGGGGAGACAGGGCGCAACTATGGATACACCTTC
NA	TRBV28	TRBJ1-1	NA	CASSLRRGGLTEAFF	TGTGCCAGCAGTTTAAGGCGGGGCGGGTTAACTGAAGCTTTCTTT
TRBD2	TRBV10-3	TRBJ2-5	many	CAISETGSGGGETQYF	TGTGCCATCAGTGAGACGGGTAGCGGGGGCGGTGAGACCCAGTACTTC
NA	TRBV11-1	TRBJ1-1	many	CASSPVGGANTEAFF	TGTGCCAGCAGCCCCGTAGGTGGAGCGAACACTGAAGCTTTCTTT
NA	TRBV20-1	TRBJ2-2	many	CSARERSAGELFF	TGCAGTGCGAGGGAACGATCGGCAGGGGAGCTGTTTTTT
NA	TRBV12-3/TRBV12-4	TRBJ2-3	NA	CASSSEDHGTDTQYF	TGTGCCAGCAGTTCAGAAGATCATGGCACAGATACGCAGTATTTT
NA	TRBV5-4	TRBJ2-3	few	CASSLVVETDTQYF	TGTGCCAGCAGCTTGGTGGTAGAAACAGATACGCAGTATTTT
NA	TRBV6-6	TRBJ1-1	NA	CASSYSVRGPMSTEAFF	TGTGCCAGCAGTTACTCTGTTCGGGGCCCCATGAGCACTGAAGCTTTCTTT
NA	TRBV28	TRBJ2-2	large	CASSFLKGGTGELFF	TGTGCCAGCAGTTTTCTTAAGGGGGGCACCGGGGAGCTGTTTTTT
TRBD1	TRBV20-1	TRBJ1-6	many	CSAYRGNSPLHF	TGCAGTGCTTACAGGGGTAATTCACCCCTCCACTTT
NA	TRBV6-6	TRBJ1-3	NA	CASSYSRPGSVNTIDF	TGTGCCAGCAGTTACTCGAGGCCCGGGTCCGTAAACACCATAGATTTT
TRBD1	TRBV5-1	TRBJ2-5	few	CASSLGTAGRETQYF	TGTGCCAGCAGCTTAGGGACAGCTGGGAGAGAGACCCAGTACTTC
NA	TRBV7-2	TRBJ1-1	many	CASSEGRIGEAFF	TGTGCCAGCAGCGAAGGACGGATTGGTGAAGCTTTCTTT
TRBD2	TRBV20-1	TRBJ2-5	many	CSAGGRGGETQYF	TGCAGTGCTGGGGGGAGGGGTGGGGAGACCCAGTACTTC
NA	TRBV6-1	TRBJ2-3	many	CASTKEGTDTQYF	TGTGCCAGCACGAAAGAGGGGACCGATACGCAGTATTTT
NA	TRBV7-2	TRBJ2-7	many	CASSPQRELYEQYF	TGTGCCAGCAGCCCCCAACGGGAGTTATACGAGCAGTACTTC
TRBD2	TRBV11-2	TRBJ2-3	NA	CASSLVSSGGTDTQYF	TGTGCCAGCAGCTTAGTGTCCAGCGGGGGGACAGATACGCAGTATTTT
NA	TRBV5-1	TRBJ1-2	NA	CASSLGGENYGYTF	TGCGCCAGCAGCTTGGGAGGGGAGAACTATGGCTACACCTTC
TRBD1	TRBV11-3	TRBJ2-7	NA	CASSLEGQGGVYEQYF	TGTGCCAGCAGCTTAGAGGGACAGGGTGGGGTTTACGAGCAGTACTTC
TRBD1	TRBV6-1	TRBJ1-6	NA	CASIPGQGGIYNSPLHF	TGTGCCAGTATCCCGGGGCAGGGGGGAATATACAATTCACCCCTCCACTTT
NA	TRBV7-9	TRBJ1-1	many	CASSAGSTEAFF	TGTGCCAGCAGCGCAGGGAGCACTGAAGCTTTCTTT
NA	TRBV5-1	TRBJ2-3	many	CASSQGGSTSTDTQYF	TGCGCCAGCAGCCAGGGAGGATCAACTAGCACAGATACGCAGTATTTT
NA	TRBV18	TRBJ2-7	many	CASSPKDGPYEQYF	TGTGCCAGCTCACCAAAGGACGGCCCCTACGAGCAGTACTTC
TRBD2	TRBV25-1	TRBJ2-7	NA	CASSTSLAGGPFPLRLYEQYF	TGTGCCAGCAGTACCTCACTAGCGGGGGGGCCTTTCCCTTTACGTCTCTACGAGCAGTACTTC
NA	TRBV19	TRBJ1-5	medium-sized	CASRVGNQPQHF	TGTGCCAGTAGAGTGGGGAATCAGCCCCAGCATTTT